The 23 T cell receptor beta chains listed next were all sequenced from one sample in a study of T cell clonality in common variable immunodeficiency. Repertoires were generated with immunoSEQ multiplex PCR, while TCRdb's copy carries only in-frame clones and drops some. The specimen has more than 65,000 clones, none found just once. Material for sequencing was peripheral blood mononuclear cells. The receptors derive from a person aged 18 to 75 in good health.

This clone was seen ten or more times. The CDR3 end is not reached by the read, which stops 3 residues before it; the germline J gene fills it in. The rearrangement joins TRBV7-6 to TRBJ2-7, with 10 positions matching TRBD1. Trimming took 3 bases from V and 6 from J; bases not matched to a gene: 2. This CDR3 comprises 13 residues. CDR1 SGHVS and CDR2 FNYEAQ come from the germline V gene. The sequenced CDR3 bases are TGTGCCAGCAGCTTTGGGACAGGGGCCGAG. As protein: CASSFGTGAE. The CDR3 as a whole reads CASSFGTGAEQYF.

This clone was detected many times. Read sequence stops 3 residues before the CDR3 end, and the germline J gene provides the missing end. The rearrangement joins TRBV20-1 to TRBJ1-2, with 9 bases fitting TRBD1. Germline V CDR1 and CDR2: DFQATT, SNEGSKA (reference sequence). This CDR3 has 14 amino acids. The J segment lost 2 bases and the V segment lost 5 bases, leaving 6 bases of the junction unmatched. The CDR3 region is CSAGEQGANYGYTF. The covered CDR3 bases are TGCAGTGCTGGGGAACAGGGGGCGAACTATGGC.

This clone was seen at least ten times. The observed sequence ends 3 residues before the CDR3 terminus, with the missing tail filled in from the germline J gene. The chain joins TRBV6-2 or TRBV6-3 to TRBJ1-6, with D unresolved. There are 13 residues in the CDR3. Between the trimmed V and J ends, which lost 7 bases and 8 bases, there was a span of 12 bases. In germline, CDR1 is MNHEY, CDR2 SVGEGT. The sequenced CDR3 bases are TGTGCCAGCACGGTGTGGCTAGATTCACCC. It specifies CASTVWLDSP. The full-length CDR3 reads as CASTVWLDSPLHF.

This clone was seen many times. The CDR3 extends 3 residues past the end of the read, so its final part is completed from the germline J gene. The chain combines TRBV10-1 with TRBJ2-2; D is possibly TRBD1 (5 bases). Germline V gene data show CDR1 as WNHNN and CDR2 as SYGVQD (reference sequence). Deletions cut 3 bases from V and 5 bases from J, with 13 bases between. This CDR3 is 15 amino acids long. CDR3 region: CASSDQGSGTGELFF. CDR3 DNA, as far as it was read: TGCGCCAGCAGTGATCAGGGAAGTGGGACCGGGGAG.

This clone came up many times. From the germline J gene comes the end of the CDR3, since the read stops 3 residues before it. The chain combines TRBV30 with TRBJ2-2; no clear D. Germline V gene sequence: CDR1 GTSNPN, CDR2 SVGIG (reference sequence). The germline V and J ends were trimmed by 2 bases and 4 bases, with 8 bases remaining between them. The CDR3 contains 13 residues. The CDR3 loop reads CAWSPGLTGELFF. The sequenced part of the CDR3 DNA is TGTGCCTGGAGTCCTGGGCTCACCGGGGAG.

This clone came up many times. Sequencing ends 3 residues short of the CDR3 end; the germline J gene provides the rest. V is TRBV19 and J is TRBJ2-5; 7 nucleotides match TRBD1. CDR1 LNHDA and CDR2 SQIVND come from the germline V gene (reference sequence). The V and J ends lost 5 bases and 1 base, in that order; junction bases with no gene match: 13. The CDR3 loop spans 17 amino acids. CDR3 DNA, as far as it was read: TGTGCCAGTAGTTTAAGGGGAACAGGGGACGTCCAAGAGACC. Amino acids: CASSLRGTGDVQET. The complete CDR3 sequence is CASSLRGTGDVQETQYF.

This clone has a count of ten or more. The sequenced fragment ends 3 residues before the CDR3 boundary, so the rest is inferred from the germline J gene. V gene TRBV7-8 combines with J gene TRBJ1-4; 7 bases line up with TRBD1. Germline lookup yields CDR1 SGHVS and CDR2 FQNEAQ. The CDR3 consists of 13 residues. V lost 5 bases, J lost 10 bases, and 7 bases stayed unmatched. CDR3 protein: CASSPRQGGKLFF. Partial CDR3 DNA: TGTGCCAGCAGCCCCAGACAGGGTGGAAAA.

This clone came up many times. The read ends 3 residues before the CDR3 terminus; that terminus is restored from the germline J gene. The V gene is TRBV5-1, the J gene TRBJ2-3; the match to TRBD2 covers 8 bases. The junction had 5 bases not matched to a gene; V was cut back by 2 bases and J by 3 bases. CDR3 length equals 15 residues. Germline lookup yields CDR1 SGHRS and CDR2 YFSETQ. CDR3 DNA (partial): TGCGCCAGCAGCTTAACTAGCGGAAAGACAGATACG. This encodes CASSLTSGKTDT. The entire CDR3 protein reads CASSLTSGKTDTQYF.

This clone was seen a few times. The sequence runs out 3 residues before the end of the CDR3; the remainder is reconstructed from the germline J gene. V usage is TRBV7-9 and J usage is TRBJ2-7, with a possible D match to TRBD1 (6 bases). Trimming left V 5 bases short and J 2 bases short, with 16 bases between. The CDR3 totals 15 residues. CDR1 SEHNR and CDR2 FQNEAQ come from the germline V gene (reference sequence). CDR3 region: CASSAPADRTYEQYF. CDR3 bases read: TGTGCCAGCAGCGCCCCTGCGGACAGAACCTACGAG.

In this sample, this clone turned up many times. Read coverage stops 3 residues before the CDR3 terminus; the germline J gene supplies the remainder. J is TRBJ2-2 and V is TRBV18; no definite D call. This CDR3 has 12 residues. Germline V gives CDR1 KGHSH, CDR2 LQKENI. Trimming stripped 3 bases from V and 6 bases from J, with 5 bases between. The DNA read from the CDR3 is TGTGCCAGCTCACCCCTCCCCGGGGAG. Its translation is CASSPLPGE. In full, the CDR3 reads CASSPLPGELFF.

As regards this clone: A read error may account for a junction end that differs from germline. Read data end 3 residues before the CDR3 end; the end is taken from the germline J gene. This rearrangement joins TRBV7-2 to TRBJ1-1; maybe TRBD1 (5 bases). The CDR3 has 14 amino acids. Germline values: CDR1 SGHTA, CDR2 FQGNSA. Partial CDR3 DNA: TGTGCCAGCAGTTTAGCAGGGCGAGTCGCTGAA. Protein: CASSLAGRVAE. The entire CDR3 reads CASSLAGRVAEAFF.

This clone occurred many times. The CDR3 end is not reached by the read, which stops 3 residues before it; the germline J gene fills it in. V gene TRBV19 combines with J gene TRBJ1-5, with D maybe TRBD1 (5 bases). This CDR3 spans 15 amino acids. The V gene's germline CDR1 is LNHDA and CDR2 SQIVND (reference sequence). V was trimmed by 5 bases and J by 2 bases, leaving 13 bases between them. CDR3 protein: CASSPQGRGNQPQHF. The part of the CDR3 DNA that was read is TGTGCCAGTAGTCCCCAGGGAAGGGGCAATCAGCCC.

This clone was found many times. The CDR3 goes on 3 residues after the read ends, and that part is filled in from the germline J gene. The rearrangement joins TRBV15 to TRBJ2-1, with 12 bases aligning to TRBD2. Germline lookup yields CDR1 LNHNV and CDR2 YYDKDF (reference sequence). The CDR3 has 20 residues. V gave up 5 bases and J gave up 0 bases; unmatched junction bases: 14. The sequenced CDR3 bases are TGTGCCACCAGCGGTACTAGCGGGAGGCGACGATTTAACTCCTACAATGAG. The encoded protein is CATSGTSGRRRFNSYNE. The entire CDR3 is CATSGTSGRRRFNSYNEQFF.

In its sample, this clone was seen many times. The read comes to an end 3 residues before the CDR3 does, leaving the germline J gene to fill in the end. V and J are TRBV20-1 and TRBJ2-7; 8 bases map to TRBD2. V shed 4 bases, J shed 0 bases, and the junction held 5 bases outside the gene matches. The length of the CDR3 is 14 residues. Germline lookup yields CDR1 DFQATT and CDR2 SNEGSKA (reference sequence). CDR3 in amino acids: CSATQGLASYEQYF. The sequenced part of the CDR3 DNA is TGCAGTGCTACCCAAGGACTAGCCTCCTACGAG.

This clone was recorded at least ten times. The observed sequence ends 3 residues before the CDR3 terminus, with the missing tail filled in from the germline J gene. The chain links TRBV19 to TRBJ1-5; 12 nucleotides line up with TRBD1. Germline CDR1 reads LNHDA; CDR2 reads SQIVND (reference sequence). Unmatched junction bases numbered 11, after V lost 6 bases and J lost 2 bases. This CDR3 region has 18 residues. The CDR3 sequence is CASRSGTGGFPGNQPQHF. The sequenced CDR3 bases are TGTGCCAGTAGGTCCGGGACAGGGGGCTTTCCGGGCAATCAGCCC.

This clone was counted ten times or more. Read coverage stops 3 residues before the CDR3 terminus; the germline J gene supplies the remainder. This rearrangement joins TRBV7-8 to TRBJ1-5; no clear D. The CDR3 loop spans 17 amino acids. Deletions cut 0 bases from V and 4 bases from J, with 16 bases between. Germline V gene lookup returns CDR1 SGHVS and CDR2 FQNEAQ. Incomplete CDR3 DNA: TGTGCCAGCAGCTTAGCGCTCTCGGGTCTCATGAATCAGCCC. It yields the protein CASSLALSGLMNQP. From start to end, the CDR3 is CASSLALSGLMNQPQHF.

The sample holds many counts of this clone. The read halts 3 residues ahead of the CDR3 end, with the missing end drawn from the germline J gene. The V call is TRBV7-3, the J call TRBJ1-1; tentative D call: TRBD1 (6 bases). The CDR3 totals 15 residues. V gave up 1 base and J gave up 6 bases, with 15 bases separating them. Germline V CDR1 and CDR2: SGHTA, FQGTGA. CDR3 DNA (partial): TGTGCCAGCAGCTTAAAAAGGGGGATGGGCGCTGAA. Translation gives CASSLKRGMGAE. The entire CDR3 sequence reads CASSLKRGMGAEAFF.

This clone was picked up many times. The missing CDR3 end, 3 residues past where the read stops, is filled in from the germline J gene. The gene calls are TRBV4-2 and TRBJ2-3; D is uncertain. CDR3 size: 17 residues. Looked up from germline, CDR1 is LGHNA and CDR2 is YNFKEQ. The ends were cut back, 4 bases at V and 4 bases at J, with 21 bases in the middle. CDR3 in amino acids: CASSPLEASSTSDTQYF. CDR3 DNA (partial): TGTGCCAGCAGCCCCTTGGAAGCGAGTTCCACTTCAGATACG.

This clone has at least ten counts. Read coverage stops 3 residues before the CDR3 terminus; the germline J gene supplies the remainder. The gene calls are TRBV6-2 or TRBV6-3 and TRBJ2-4; 14 bases line up with TRBD2. The length of the CDR3 is 16 residues. Germline lookup yields CDR1 MNHEY and CDR2 SVGEGT. The CDR3 sequence: CASSYRPGLAGDPQYF. The sequenced CDR3 bases are TGTGCCAGCAGTTACCGGCCGGGACTAGCGGGAGACCCT.

This clone has a count of ten or more. The read ends 3 residues before the CDR3 terminus; that terminus is restored from the germline J gene. This chain joins TRBV11-2 and TRBJ1-2; D is possibly TRBD1 (6 bases). Germline-derived CDR1 and CDR2 are SGHAT and FQNNGV. CDR3 size: 12 residues. The CDR3 loop reads CASNGQSESYTF. Incomplete CDR3 DNA: TGTGCCAGCAACGGACAGTCCGAGAGC. The whole variable domain, filled in from reference TRBV11-2 and TRBJ1-2, reads EAGVAQSPRYKIIEKRQSVAFWCNPISGHATLYWYQQILGQGPKLLIQFQNNGVVDDSQLPKDRFSAERLKGVDSTLKIQPAKLEDSAVYLCASNGQSESYTFGSGTRLTVV.

This clone was observed many times. One end of the junction varies from germline; a read error may be responsible. The read ends 3 residues early relative to the CDR3; the germline J gene fills the gap. The gene calls are TRBV4-2 and TRBJ2-5; 10 bases are a match to TRBD2. Germline values: CDR1 LGHNA, CDR2 YNFKEQ. The CDR3 covers 15 residues. The part of the CDR3 DNA that was read is TGCGCCAGCAGCCAATGGACTAGCGGCAAAGAGACC. Protein product: CASSQWTSGKET. The complete CDR3 reads CASSQWTSGKETQYF.

This clone was counted at least ten times. The observed sequence ends 3 residues before the CDR3 terminus, with the missing tail filled in from the germline J gene. V usage is TRBV20-1 and J usage is TRBJ2-7, with 10 bases fitting TRBD2. The CDR3 runs 13 residues. Germline lookup yields CDR1 DFQATT and CDR2 SNEGSKA (reference sequence). With V trimmed by 5 bases and J by 3 bases, 4 bases remained unmatched. Incomplete CDR3 DNA: TGCAGTGCTGCTAGCGGGAGCGGCTACGAG. Residues: CSAASGSGYE. In full, the CDR3 reads CSAASGSGYEQYF.

This clone was seen ten or more times. The CDR3 end is not reached by the read, which stops 3 residues before it; the germline J gene fills it in. The chain employs TRBV15 and TRBJ2-1, with D tentatively TRBD2 (6 bases). Germline CDR1 LNHNV, CDR2 YYDKDF (reference sequence). This CDR3 region has 14 residues. The V end was cut by 1 base, the J end by 8 bases, with 12 bases between. The covered CDR3 bases are TGTGCCACCAGCAGAGGGGACTCCTGGGATGAG. Protein sequence: CATSRGDSWDE. The complete CDR3 sequence is CATSRGDSWDEQFF.